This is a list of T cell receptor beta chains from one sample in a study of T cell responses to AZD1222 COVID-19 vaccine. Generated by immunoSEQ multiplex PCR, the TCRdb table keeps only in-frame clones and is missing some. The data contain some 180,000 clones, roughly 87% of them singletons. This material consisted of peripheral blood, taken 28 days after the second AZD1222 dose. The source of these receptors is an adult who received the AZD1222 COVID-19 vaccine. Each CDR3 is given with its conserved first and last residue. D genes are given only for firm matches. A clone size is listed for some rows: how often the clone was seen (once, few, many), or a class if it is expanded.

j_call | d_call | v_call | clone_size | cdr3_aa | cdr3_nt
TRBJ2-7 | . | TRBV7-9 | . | CASSPGTPYEQYF | TGTGCCAGCAGCCCTGGGACACCCTACGAGCAGTACTTC
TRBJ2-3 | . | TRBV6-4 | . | CASSERRGEVTQYF | TGTGCCAGCAGTGAAAGAAGGGGGGAAGTTACGCAGTATTTT
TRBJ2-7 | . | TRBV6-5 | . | CASSREVRRGEQYF | TGTGCCAGCAGTCGAGAGGTCCGGCGAGGCGAGCAGTACTTC
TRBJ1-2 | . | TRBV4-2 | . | CASSQEGSSGYTF | TGTGCCAGCAGCCAAGAAGGGTCGTCTGGCTACACCTTC
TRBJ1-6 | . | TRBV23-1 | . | CASSLFPVGQYNSPLHF | TGCGCCAGCAGTCTCTTTCCCGTAGGACAGTATAATTCACCCCTCCACTTT
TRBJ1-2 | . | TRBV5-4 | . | CASSPRQAGYGYTF | TGTGCCAGCAGCCCTAGACAGGCCGGCTATGGCTACACCTTC
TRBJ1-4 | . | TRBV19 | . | CASSIRGGEKLFF | TGTGCCAGTAGTATAAGAGGGGGGGAAAAACTGTTTTTT
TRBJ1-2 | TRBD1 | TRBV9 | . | CASSGRTGEGSYGYTF | TGTGCCAGCAGCGGACGGACAGGGGAAGGTAGCTATGGCTACACCTTC
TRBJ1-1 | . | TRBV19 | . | CASSIGRNRNTEAFF | TGTGCCAGTAGTATTGGTCGGAATAGGAACACTGAAGCTTTCTTT
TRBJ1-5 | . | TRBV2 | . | CASSENSDSNQPQHF | TGTGCCAGCAGTGAAAACAGCGATAGCAATCAGCCCCAGCATTTT
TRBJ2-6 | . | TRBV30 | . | CAQQNYRSGANVLTF | TGTGCCCAACAGAATTACCGCTCTGGGGCCAACGTCCTGACTTTC
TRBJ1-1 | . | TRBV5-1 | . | CASRGERYTEAFF | TGCGCCAGCAGGGGCGAGAGGTACACTGAAGCTTTCTTT
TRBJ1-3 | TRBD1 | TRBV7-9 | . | CASSASVRQGSSGNTIYF | TGTGCCAGCAGCGCTAGCGTTCGACAGGGCAGCTCTGGAAACACCATATATTTT
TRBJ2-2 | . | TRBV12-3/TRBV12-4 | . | CASSFYTGELFF | TGTGCCAGCAGTTTCTACACCGGGGAGCTGTTTTTT
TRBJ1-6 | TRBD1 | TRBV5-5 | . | CASSHGTASDSPLHF | TGTGCCAGCAGCCACGGGACAGCAAGTGATTCACCCCTCCACTTT
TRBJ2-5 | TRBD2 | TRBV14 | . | CASSRSGGAFETQYF | TGTGCCAGCAGCCGCAGCGGGGGGGCGTTTGAGACCCAGTACTTC
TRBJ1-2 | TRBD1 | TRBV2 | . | CASRPDRGIDGYTF | TGTGCCAGCAGACCTGACAGGGGAATAGATGGCTACACCTTC
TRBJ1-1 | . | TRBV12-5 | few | CASGLALSAGTEAFF | TGTGCTAGTGGTTTGGCCCTCTCGGCGGGGACTGAAGCTTTCTTT